This TCR beta chain appears in the sequencing data of a study of CD8 T cells in seronegative destructive rheumatoid arthritis (TCRdb year 2020). At the level of the whole study: Most of the eight CND-RA patients were receiving biological drugs at sampling. Researchers compared peripheral CD8+ TCRbeta repertoires from patients with CCP-negative destructive rheumatoid arthritis (CND-RA) against repertoires from newly diagnosed seropositive RA, seronegative RA and healthy controls. Comparison cohorts of seropositive RA, seronegative RA and healthy controls came from an earlier published TCRbeta dataset rather than new sequencing.

This clone was seen more than once but under ten times. Its antigen is not yet known. No much larger clone exists at a distance of one base, and base qualities are not known. CND-RA patients were negative for the clinical CCP2 antibody test, and joint destruction progressed despite active therapy. Every CND-RA patient showed typical joint destruction in the wrists and ankles and had failed conventional anti-rheumatic therapy. CND-RA patients were sampled after long disease histories, spanning decades in several cases, rather than at diagnosis. Each patient provided roughly 50 millilitres of EDTA-anticoagulated peripheral blood. Density gradient separation with Ficoll-Paque PLUS was used to isolate peripheral blood mononuclear cells. Using AutoMACS magnetic bead positive selection, CD8+ cells were isolated from either fresh or cryopreserved PBMCs, and flow cytometry was used to check purity. Nucleospin Tissue or Tissue XS kits were used for genomic DNA extraction, and quantification was performed on a Qubit 2.0 fluorometer.

The full study reports these points: More CMV-reactive and fewer influenza A-reactive CD8+ TCRbeta sequences were observed in CND-RA repertoires than in controls and other RA subtypes. Because no diagnostic samples were available, the TCR repertoire differences may partly reflect poor disease control over the years rather than being present at onset. With age adjusted for, CD8+ TCRbeta repertoires in CND-RA patients appeared less diverse and more clonal than repertoires in other RA subtypes. The small size of the CND-RA cohort was acknowledged as a limitation of the study. A distinct set of enriched public clonotypes appeared to be carried by CND-RA patients, and this finding was interpreted by the authors as support for a separate disease subset. Across the 100,000 or so clonotypes tested, no public clonotype enrichment remained significant after Benjamini-Hochberg correction.

Genomic DNA from CD8+ cells was used for TCRbeta sequencing according to the manufacturer's instructions. A genomics technology centre in Finland performed the TCRbeta sequencing with the immunoSEQ assay. From the authors' description of their analysis: The clonotype tables produced by the immunoSEQ preprocessing pipeline were converted into VDJtools format, and any non-productive clonotypes were filtered out. Samples below 10,000 reads were excluded and the rest subsampled to 10,000 reads; most of the eight CND-RA samples passed. Using the VDJtools CalcDiversityStats function on data subsampled to 10,000 reads, the Shannon-Wiener, Simpson and clonality indices were calculated. To infer antigen specificity, non-singleton TCRbeta clonotypes were hard-matched against VDJdb, with no mismatches permitted. CDR3 sequences that differed by one amino acid (Hamming distance 1) were grouped together into clusters with potentially shared antigen targets. Public clonotypes were tested for group enrichment with one-sided Fisher's exact tests after resampling groups to six samples, repeated ten times. In TCRdb, the immuneACCESS table is reduced to in-frame sequences with V and J assigned. These tables do not hold every clone; where another copy was compared, an unresolved V gene accounts for under half, and the others remain unexplained. The V and J calls and clone size are taken from that table; D and trimming were inferred from the DNA. Counted in this sample were about 720 clones; roughly nine tenths of them appeared once. Of the sample, more than 9% is held by the ten largest clones.

In the germline V gene (reference sequence), CDR1 corresponds to PRHDT and CDR2 to FYEKMQ. The CDR3 sequence holds 12 residues, the cysteine and phenylalanine included. The CDR3 DNA has 36 bases and is translated from base 1. The junction shows trimming of 4 bases on V and 6 bases on J, plus 10 bases between the germline ends. The chain employs TRBV13 and TRBJ2-7; no D gene can be assigned with confidence. This TCR came from a woman aged 45 to 70 with seronegative destructive rheumatoid arthritis. The sequenced material came from CD8+ T cells from blood. The DNA reads as follows: TGTGCCAGCAGCTCTTTCGGCGGCGAGCAGTACTTC. Its protein reads: CASSSFGGEQYF. Supplemented by the reference TRBV13 and TRBJ2-7 proteins around the CDR3, the complete variable domain is AAGVIQSPRHLIKEKRETATLKCYPIPRHDTVYWYQQGPGQDPQFLISFYEKMQSDKGSIPDRFSAQQFSDYHSELNMSSLELGDSALYFCASSSFGGEQYFGPGTRLTVT.